This T cell receptor (beta chain) originates from a study of shared clonotypes between healthy human individuals. This clone was seen a single time. No antigen is known for it. V lost 4 bases and J lost 0, with 19 bases in between. The germline gives CDR1 SGHAT, CDR2 FQNNGV. The CDR3 extends over 17 amino acids. The input for sorted-subset replicate PCRs was around 0.2 ug DNA, tens of thousands of T cell genomes. Measured with immunoSEQ multiplex PCR; TCRdb has only the in-frame clones, and not every one. The sample has nearly 600,000 clones, nearly 97% seen once. Positively selected for CCR7, the CD45RO-negative cells used as naive CD8 cells excluded terminally differentiated effector memory CD45RA+ cells. Findings and caveats of the study: Sampling covered blood only; tissue repertoires likely differ. Expectations were that clonotype sharing among donors would be affected by sequencing depth.

Sequenced sample: naive CD8+ T cells sorted from blood. This receptor was obtained from a woman aged 25 to 39 in good health. The V gene is TRBV11-2, the J gene TRBJ2-7; D unresolved. CDR3 region: CASSSTPWAESSYEQYF. The CDR3 nucleotides read TGTGCCAGCAGCTCCACTCCTTGGGCGGAGAGCTCCTACGAGCAGTACTTC. Supplemented by reference TRBV11-2 and TRBJ2-7, the full variable domain reads EAGVAQSPRYKIIEKRQSVAFWCNPISGHATLYWYQQILGQGPKLLIQFQNNGVVDDSQLPKDRFSAERLKGVDSTLKIQPAKLEDSAVYLCASSSTPWAESSYEQYFGPGTRLTVT.